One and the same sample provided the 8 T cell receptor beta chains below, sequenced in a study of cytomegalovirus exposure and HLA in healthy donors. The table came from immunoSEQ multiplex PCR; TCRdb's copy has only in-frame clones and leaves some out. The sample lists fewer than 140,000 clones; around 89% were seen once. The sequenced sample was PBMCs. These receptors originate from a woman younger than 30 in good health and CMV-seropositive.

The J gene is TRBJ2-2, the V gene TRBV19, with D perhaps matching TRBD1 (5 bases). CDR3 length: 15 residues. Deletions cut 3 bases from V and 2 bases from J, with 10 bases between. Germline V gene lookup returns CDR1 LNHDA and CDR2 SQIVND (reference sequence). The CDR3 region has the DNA TGTGCCAGTAGTATGCTTCAGGGAAACACCGGGGAGCTGTTTTTT. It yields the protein CASSMLQGNTGELFF.

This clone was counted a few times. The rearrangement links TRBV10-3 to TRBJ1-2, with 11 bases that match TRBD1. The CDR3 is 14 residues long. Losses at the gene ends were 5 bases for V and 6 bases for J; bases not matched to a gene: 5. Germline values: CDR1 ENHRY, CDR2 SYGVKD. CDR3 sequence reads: CAISSGQGVHGYTF. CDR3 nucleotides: TGTGCCATCAGTTCGGGACAGGGGGTTCATGGCTACACCTTC.

The CDR3 nucleotides are TGTGCCAGTAGTACGACAGGGAGAGGCAAAAACATTCAGTACTTC. Residues: CASSTTGRGKNIQYF. The chain carries TRBV19 and TRBJ2-4; 7 bases are shared with TRBD1. The germline CDR1 and CDR2 sequences are LNHDA and SQIVND (reference sequence). The CDR3 is 15 amino acids. The V gene end was trimmed by 4 bases and the J gene end by 3 bases; junction bases not matched to a gene: 6.

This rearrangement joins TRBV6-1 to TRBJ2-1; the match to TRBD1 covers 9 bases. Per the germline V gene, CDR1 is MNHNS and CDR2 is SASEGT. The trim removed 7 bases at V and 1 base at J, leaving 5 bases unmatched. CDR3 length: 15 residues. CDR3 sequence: CASTPGTGSYNEQFF. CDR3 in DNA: TGTGCCAGCACCCCGGGGACAGGGTCCTACAATGAGCAGTTCTTC.

In nucleotides, the CDR3 is TGTGCCAGCAGCTTACTCTACGGACAGGTGAACACCGGGGAGCTGTTTTTT. Protein: CASSLLYGQVNTGELFF. This rearrangement joins TRBV7-8 to TRBJ2-2; the match to TRBD1 covers 7 bases. After removal of 2 bases from V and 1 base from J, the junction contained 7 bases not matched to a gene. The CDR3 has 17 amino acids. Germline-derived CDR1 and CDR2 are SGHVS and FQNEAQ.

The CDR3 DNA follows: TGCGCCAGCAGGTCCACTAGCGGGGGGGAGGGAGAGACCCAGTACTTC. Amino acid sequence: CASRSTSGGEGETQYF. J is TRBJ2-5 and V is TRBV4-1; 13 bases fit TRBD2. V lost 6 bases, J lost 4 bases, and 8 bases stayed unmatched. The germline V gene has CDR1 MGHRA and CDR2 YSYEKL. This CDR3 is built from 16 residues.

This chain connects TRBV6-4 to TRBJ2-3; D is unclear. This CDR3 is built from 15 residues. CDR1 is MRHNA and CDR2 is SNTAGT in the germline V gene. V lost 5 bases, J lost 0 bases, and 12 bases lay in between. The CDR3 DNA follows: TGTGCCAGCAGTAAGTCCTCTAAGAGCACAGATACGCAGTATTTT. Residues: CASSKSSKSTDTQYF.

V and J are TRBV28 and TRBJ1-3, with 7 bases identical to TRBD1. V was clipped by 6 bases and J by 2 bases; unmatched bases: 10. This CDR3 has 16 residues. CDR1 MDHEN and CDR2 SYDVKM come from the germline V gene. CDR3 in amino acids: CASSPMTGLTGNTIYF. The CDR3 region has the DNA TGTGCCAGCAGCCCTATGACAGGGCTGACTGGAAACACCATATATTTT.